The rows below give T cell receptor beta chains drawn from one sample of a study of CD8 T cells in Susac syndrome. TCRdb recomputed calls from the immunoSEQ multiplex PCR reads with MiXCR, one row per CDR3 protein. The data contain 180,000 or so distinct CDR3 sequences, 90% to 95% of them singletons. Material for sequencing was CD4+ T cells from PBMCs. Every receptor here comes from a human donor in good health. CDR3s include the opening cysteine and the closing phenylalanine or tryptophan. Each record gives: clone size, V gene, J gene, D gene, CDR3 DNA, CDR3 protein. D genes are given only for firm matches. Only some rows state a clone size, as once, few, many or a class for expanded clones.

clone_size: -
v_call: TRBV23-1
j_call: TRBJ2-7
d_call: TRBD2
cdr3_nt: TGCGCCAGCAGTCAATCGACTAGCGGAAGCTCCTACGAGCAGTACTTC
cdr3_aa: CASSQSTSGSSYEQYF

clone_size: -
v_call: TRBV6-2/TRBV6-3
j_call: TRBJ2-7
d_call: TRBD1
cdr3_nt: TGTGCCAGCAGACAAACAGGGGGCGGCCACGAGCAGTACTTC
cdr3_aa: CASRQTGGGHEQYF

clone_size: -
v_call: TRBV7-9
j_call: TRBJ2-7
d_call: -
cdr3_nt: TGTGCCAGCAGCTTATCCGGCCGTCAATACGAGCAGTACTTC
cdr3_aa: CASSLSGRQYEQYF

clone_size: -
v_call: TRBV5-1
j_call: TRBJ2-1
d_call: TRBD2
cdr3_nt: TGCGCCAGCAGCTCCACTAGCGGGGGGGCCTACAATGAGCAGTTCTTC
cdr3_aa: CASSSTSGGAYNEQFF

clone_size: -
v_call: TRBV29-1
j_call: TRBJ2-3
d_call: TRBD1
cdr3_nt: TGCAGCGTTAGTCGACAGGGGAGCACAGATACGCAGTATTTT
cdr3_aa: CSVSRQGSTDTQYF

clone_size: -
v_call: TRBV5-4
j_call: TRBJ1-6
d_call: -
cdr3_nt: TGTGCCAGCAGCGACTCCTATAATTCACCCCTCCACTTT
cdr3_aa: CASSDSYNSPLHF

clone_size: -
v_call: TRBV20-1
j_call: TRBJ2-2
d_call: -
cdr3_nt: TGCAGTGCTCCACGACAAGAAGGCACCGGGGAGCTGTTTTTT
cdr3_aa: CSAPRQEGTGELFF

clone_size: -
v_call: TRBV24-1
j_call: TRBJ2-1
d_call: TRBD2
cdr3_nt: TGTGCCACCAGTGATTTCAAGCGGGGGGGAGAGGATGAGCAGTTCTTC
cdr3_aa: CATSDFKRGGEDEQFF

clone_size: -
v_call: TRBV24-1
j_call: TRBJ2-1
d_call: TRBD2
cdr3_nt: TGTGCCACCAGTGAGACCGGGACTAGCGGGGTCTACAATGAGCAGTTCTTC
cdr3_aa: CATSETGTSGVYNEQFF

clone_size: once
v_call: TRBV9
j_call: TRBJ2-7
d_call: -
cdr3_nt: TGTGCCAGCAGCATTGGTCCGGGAGCGGCCTACGAGCAGTACTTC
cdr3_aa: CASSIGPGAAYEQYF

clone_size: -
v_call: TRBV14
j_call: TRBJ2-7
d_call: TRBD2
cdr3_nt: TGTGCCAGCAGCCCAGGGACTAGCGGGGGCCTGGGGTACTTC
cdr3_aa: CASSPGTSGGLGYF

clone_size: -
v_call: TRBV3-1
j_call: TRBJ1-2
d_call: -
cdr3_nt: TGTGCCAGCAGCCAAGTTCAGGGGTATGGCTACACCTTC
cdr3_aa: CASSQVQGYGYTF

clone_size: -
v_call: TRBV29-1
j_call: TRBJ1-2
d_call: -
cdr3_nt: TGCAGCGTCGACGGGACGGAACCTGGAGACACCTTC
cdr3_aa: CSVDGTEPGDTF

clone_size: -
v_call: TRBV21-1
j_call: TRBJ1-2
d_call: -
cdr3_nt: TGTGCCAGCAGCAAATTAATAAACTATGGCTACACCTTC
cdr3_aa: CASSKLINYGYTF

clone_size: -
v_call: TRBV19
j_call: TRBJ2-5
d_call: -
cdr3_nt: TGTGCCAGCGGAGGCGGGGTCTCAGGGACCCAGTACTTC
cdr3_aa: CASGGGVSGTQYF

clone_size: -
v_call: TRBV20-1
j_call: TRBJ2-5
d_call: -
cdr3_nt: TGCAGTGCAGGGGTCGCAGGGTCCTACGAGACCCAGTACTTC
cdr3_aa: CSAGVAGSYETQYF

clone_size: few
v_call: TRBV20-1
j_call: TRBJ2-5
d_call: -
cdr3_nt: TGCAGTGCTAGCAGACTAGGGGAGACCCAGTACTTC
cdr3_aa: CSASRLGETQYF